A selection of T cell receptor beta chains follows, all from one sample in a study of T cells after yellow fever vaccination. TCRdb re-analysed the 5' RACE reads in MiXCR, keeping a single row per CDR3 protein. The data hold under 150,000 distinct CDR3 sequences, with around 7.7% observed a single time. Sequenced here: CD4+ T cells sorted from PBMCs, sampled 5 days after the yellow fever booster vaccination. The receptors originated from a man aged 25 to 40 who received the YFV17D yellow fever vaccine. Both conserved end residues are part of each CDR3. A D gene is named only where the DNA matches it firmly. Only part of the rows carry a size: once, few, many, or a class if the clone is expanded.

TRBV20-1,TRBJ1-5,-,many,TGCAGTGCCAAGGGGAGCAATCAGCCCCAGCATTTT,CSAKGSNQPQHF
TRBV20-1,TRBJ2-1,-,-,TGCTGTGCTAGAGGAGGCCAGTTCTTGCAGAATGAGCAGTTCTTC,CCARGGQFLQNEQFF
TRBV7-2,TRBJ2-5,TRBD2,many,TGTGCCAGCGAGAGACTAGCGGGAGTGGAGACCCAGTACTTC,CASERLAGVETQYF
TRBV20-1,TRBJ1-6,TRBD1,many,TGCAGTGCTAGAGACAGGGGGCCATATAATTCACCCCTCCACTTT,CSARDRGPYNSPLHF
TRBV7-9,TRBJ1-1,-,many,TGTGCCAGCAGCATGGGGACCCGTGGGACTGAAGCTTTCTTT,CASSMGTRGTEAFF
TRBV20-1,TRBJ2-3,TRBD2,-,TGCAGTGCTGTACTAGCGGGAGTCACAGATACGCAGTATTTT,CSAVLAGVTDTQYF
TRBV18,TRBJ2-7,TRBD1,many,TGTGCCAGCTCACGTACCGGGACAGCCTACGAGCAGTACTTC,CASSRTGTAYEQYF
TRBV4-3,TRBJ2-3,-,many,TGCGCCAGCAGCCAATCTGCCGGGCCATCCCCATCAGATACGCAGTATTTT,CASSQSAGPSPSDTQYF
TRBV20-1,TRBJ1-1,TRBD1,many,TGCAGTGCAACAGGGGGTTGGAACACTGAAGCTGTCTTT,CSATGGWNTEAVF
TRBV24-1,TRBJ2-1,TRBD2,many,TGTGCCACCAGTGATATTAGCGGGAGAACCTACAATGAGCAGTTCTTC,CATSDISGRTYNEQFF
TRBV6-1,TRBJ1-4,-,many,TGTGCCAGCAGTGCCGGGAGCGCTAATGAAAAACTGTTTTTT,CASSAGSANEKLFF
TRBV6-1,TRBJ2-2,TRBD2,-,TGTGCCAGCAGCCTCGGGCGGGAGGGGTCCGGGGAGCTGTTTTTT,CASSLGREGSGELFF
TRBV7-9,TRBJ1-1,TRBD1,many,TGTGCCAGCAGCTATTGGGACAGGGTTATAAACACTGAAGCTTTCTTT,CASSYWDRVINTEAFF
TRBV6-2/TRBV6-3,TRBJ1-5,TRBD1,many,TGTGCCAGCAGGGACTCCGGGACAGGGGCGGTTCGGCCCCAGCATTTT,CASRDSGTGAVRPQHF
TRBV5-1,TRBJ2-1,-,many,TGCGCCAGCAGCTTCCCCTTAGGGACCCCAAATGACAATGAGCAGTTCTTC,CASSFPLGTPNDNEQFF
TRBV5-1,TRBJ1-5,-,-,TGCGCCAGCAGCTCAGGACAGAATCAGCACCAGCATTTT,CASSSGQNQHQHF
TRBV15,TRBJ2-2,-,many,TGTGCCACCAGCAGAGTGGAGCTCGGGGAGCTGTTTTTT,CATSRVELGELFF
TRBV6-1,TRBJ2-3,-,many,TGTGCCAGCAGCCCTTCGACCCACACAGATACGCAGTATTTT,CASSPSTHTDTQYF
TRBV12-5,TRBJ2-7,-,-,TGTGCTAGTGCCCCCCGGACGGGTTCCTACGTGCAGTACTTC,CASAPRTGSYVQYF
TRBV5-1,TRBJ2-2,TRBD2,many,TGCGCCAGCATGCCTAGCGGGAGGGCCACCGGGGAGCTGTTTTTT,CASMPSGRATGELFF
TRBV5-8,TRBJ2-7,-,few,TGTGCCAGCAGCTTGCCTTTGGGGCGGAAATCCTACGAGCAGTACTTC,CASSLPLGRKSYEQYF
TRBV12-3/TRBV12-4,TRBJ2-1,-,many,TGTGCCAGCAGCCTCCGACAGTCCCCCTACAATGAGCAGTTCTTC,CASSLRQSPYNEQFF
TRBV7-2,TRBJ2-1,TRBD2,many,TGTGCGACCCTAGCGGGAGGTTTCAATGAGCAGTTCTTC,CATLAGGFNEQFF
TRBV6-2/TRBV6-3,TRBJ2-3,TRBD1,many,TGTGCCAGCAGCCCACAGGGGGTGGAAGATACGCAGTATTTT,CASSPQGVEDTQYF
TRBV7-9,TRBJ2-3,TRBD2,many,TGTGCCAGCAGCCGGCTGGCGGGAGCCATCCAGTCTAGCACAGATACGCAGTATTTT,CASSRLAGAIQSSTDTQYF
TRBV3-2,TRBJ2-2,-,many,TGTGCCAGCAGCCAAAAAGGGGGGGACAGATCGAACACCGGGGAGCTGTTTTTT,CASSQKGGDRSNTGELFF
TRBV7-2,TRBJ2-1,-,many,TGTGCCAGCAGCTTAGTGACGGGCCCCAATGAGCAGTTCTTC,CASSLVTGPNEQFF
TRBV6-5,TRBJ2-7,-,many,TGTGCCAGCAGTTATTCGCTGGAGGTGATGGGTGGGCAGTACTTC,CASSYSLEVMGGQYF
TRBV20-1,TRBJ2-7,TRBD2,many,TGCAGTGCTCGAACACTAGCGGGAGGGATCTACGAGCAGTACTTC,CSARTLAGGIYEQYF
TRBV29-1,TRBJ2-7,-,many,TGCAGCGTTGAAGGCAGCTCCTACGAGCAGTACTTC,CSVEGSSYEQYF
TRBV12-3/TRBV12-4,TRBJ2-1,-,many,TGTGCCAGCACCTCACGCGGTAGCTCCTACAATGAGCAGTTCTTC,CASTSRGSSYNEQFF
TRBV20-1,TRBJ2-7,-,many,TGCAGTGCTAGCGACGGCTCCTGGGAGCAGTACTTC,CSASDGSWEQYF
TRBV19,TRBJ2-7,TRBD1,many,TGTGCCAGTAGTCCCTCCGGGACAGCAGGGCATAAGCAGTACTTC,CASSPSGTAGHKQYF
TRBV20-1,TRBJ2-5,-,many,TGCAGTGCTAGTGGGAACCAAGAGACCCAGTACTTC,CSASGNQETQYF
TRBV9,TRBJ2-7,TRBD2,many,TGTGCCAGCAGCCCCACGGCGGGAGTCGAGCAGTACTTC,CASSPTAGVEQYF
TRBV7-2,TRBJ2-7,TRBD1,many,TGTGCCAGCACCAACTCCATGGGACAGGGCTACGAGCAGTACTTC,CASTNSMGQGYEQYF
TRBV20-1,TRBJ2-4,-,many,TGCAGTGTTGGGTTCGACATTCAGTACTTC,CSVGFDIQYF
TRBV11-2,TRBJ1-1,-,many,TGTGCCAGCAGCTCTAGGGGTGCTTTGAACACTGAAGCTTTCTTT,CASSSRGALNTEAFF
TRBV7-9,TRBJ2-7,TRBD2,many,TGTGCCAGCACCGAAGAGGGAGGGCACTACGAGCAGTACTTC,CASTEEGGHYEQYF
TRBV30,TRBJ1-2,-,many,TGTGCCTGGAGTATACATCGGTCCGCTTCAGCCAGGGGCTACACCTTC,CAWSIHRSASARGYTF
TRBV12-3/TRBV12-4,TRBJ2-5,-,-,TGTGCCAGCAGAACGACAGCCCAAGAGACCCAGTACTTC,CASRTTAQETQYF
TRBV5-1,TRBJ2-3,-,many,TGCGCCAGCAGAGCTCAGACCTCCCCCACAGATACGCAGTATTTT,CASRAQTSPTDTQYF
TRBV29-1,TRBJ2-1,TRBD2,many,TGCAGCGTCGTATGGACTAGAGATTACAATGAGCAGTTCTTC,CSVVWTRDYNEQFF
TRBV10-3,TRBJ2-3,-,-,TGTGCCATCAGTGACATCACAGATACGCAGTATTTT,CAISDITDTQYF
TRBV11-3,TRBJ2-1,-,many,TGTGCCAGCAGCTTAGATCCCACTACGAGCCATGAGCAGTTCTTC,CASSLDPTTSHEQFF
TRBV19,TRBJ2-1,TRBD1,few,TGTGCCAGTAGCACTCAAGGACAGGCCAACTACAATGAGCAGTTCTTC,CASSTQGQANYNEQFF
TRBV20-1,TRBJ2-7,-,many,TGCAGTGCGTCAACACCGAGCTCCTACGAGCAGTACTTC,CSASTPSSYEQYF
TRBV9,TRBJ2-7,-,many,TGTGCCAGCAGCAGGGAATTAGTGGGGGAGCAGTACTTC,CASSRELVGEQYF
TRBV7-7,TRBJ1-5,-,many,TGTGCCAGCAGCTTAGGGGTGAGAACCCAGCCCCAGCATTTT,CASSLGVRTQPQHF
TRBV12-5,TRBJ2-1,TRBD2,many,TGTGCTAGTGGTGGGACTAGCGGGACCCTTACGAATTACAATGAGCAGTTCTTC,CASGGTSGTLTNYNEQFF
TRBV7-8,TRBJ2-1,-,many,TGTGCCAGCAGCGCCATCTTTGGGCAAGGCGGGGAGCAGTTCTTC,CASSAIFGQGGEQFF
TRBV7-3,TRBJ1-6,-,many,TGTGCCAGCAGCCGGACAGCCTCCTATAATTCACCCCTCCACTTT,CASSRTASYNSPLHF
TRBV23-1,TRBJ2-5,TRBD1,few,TGCGCCAGCAGTCAATCGTGGACAGGGGGTCGGGAGACCCAGTACTTC,CASSQSWTGGRETQYF
TRBV6-5,TRBJ2-2,-,many,TGTGCCAGCAGTCCTAGTCGAATCAACACCGGGGAGCTGTTTTTT,CASSPSRINTGELFF
TRBV4-2,TRBJ1-6,-,-,TGTGCCAGCAGCCAAGACCAGGCCGGTGGGAGGACACTGTTCTCACCCCTCCACTTT,CASSQDQAGGRTLFSPLHF
TRBV7-3,TRBJ2-1,-,many,TGTGCCAGCAGCGAACGAGTGGGGGAGCAGTTCTTC,CASSERVGEQFF